This TCR beta chain was recorded in a study of glioma-infiltrating T cells. Study-wide results and limits: Tissue-blood divergence was below expectation in non-neoplastic patients, above in gliomas.

The germline CDR1 and CDR2 sequences are DFQATT and SNEGSKA (reference sequence). This CDR3 is built from 13 residues. V lost 6 bases and J 4 bases, leaving 15 bases between the germline ends. This clonotype was recorded a few times. Its antigen is unidentified. Using RNA template, CDR3s of TCR alpha and beta were amplified with iRepertoire arm-PCR. One-step reverse transcription and amplification started from approximately 100-400 ng of tissue mRNA or PBMC total RNA. TCRdb recomputed calls from the multiplex PCR reads with MiXCR, one row per CDR3 protein. The table has about 410,000 distinct CDR3 sequences, 41% seen once.

The sequencing input was glioma tissue, nonneoplastic brain tissue, or PBMCs (not recorded which). The rearrangement links TRBV20-1 to TRBJ1-2; D gene unclear. The receptor was isolated from a human donor with low-grade glioma or glioblastoma, undergoing nonglioma brain surgery, or in good health (not recorded which). CDR3 coding DNA: TGCAGTGCCCCTAAGGCCAGTCTCTATGGCTACACCTTC. This translates into CSAPKASLYGYTF.